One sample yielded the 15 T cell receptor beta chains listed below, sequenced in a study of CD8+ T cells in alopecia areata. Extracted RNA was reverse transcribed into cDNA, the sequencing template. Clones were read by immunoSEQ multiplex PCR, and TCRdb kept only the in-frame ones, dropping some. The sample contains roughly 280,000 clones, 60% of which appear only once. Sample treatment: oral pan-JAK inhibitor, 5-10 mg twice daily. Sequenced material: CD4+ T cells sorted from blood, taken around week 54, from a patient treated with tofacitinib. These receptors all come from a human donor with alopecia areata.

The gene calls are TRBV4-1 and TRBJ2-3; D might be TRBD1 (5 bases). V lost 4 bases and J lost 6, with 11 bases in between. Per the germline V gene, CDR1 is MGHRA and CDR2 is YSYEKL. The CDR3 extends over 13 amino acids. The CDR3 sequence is CASSLQAGDTQYF. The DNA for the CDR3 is TGCGCCAGCAGCCTACAAGCAGGGGATACGCAGTATTTT.

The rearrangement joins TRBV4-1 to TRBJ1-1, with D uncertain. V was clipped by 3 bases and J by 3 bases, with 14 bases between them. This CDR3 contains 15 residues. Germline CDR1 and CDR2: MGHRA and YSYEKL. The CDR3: CASSHRRGGDTEAFF. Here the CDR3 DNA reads TGCGCCAGCAGCCATCGACGGGGTGGGGACACTGAAGCTTTCTTT.

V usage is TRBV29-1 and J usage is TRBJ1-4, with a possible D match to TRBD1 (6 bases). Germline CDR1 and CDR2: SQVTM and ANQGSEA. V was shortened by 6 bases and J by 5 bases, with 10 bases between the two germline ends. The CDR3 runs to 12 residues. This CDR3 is CSVKRGNEKLFF. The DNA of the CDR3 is TGCAGCGTCAAAAGGGGGAATGAAAAACTGTTTTTT.

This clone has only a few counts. The CDR3, as DNA: TGCGCCAGCAACGGGCCCGGGGAGCTGTTTTTT. The encoded protein is CASNGPGELFF. The chain recombines TRBV5-1 with TRBJ2-2; no definite D call. V shed 6 bases and J shed 6 bases, with 6 bases lying between them. Germline V CDR1 and CDR2: SGHRS, YFSETQ. CDR3 length: 11 residues.

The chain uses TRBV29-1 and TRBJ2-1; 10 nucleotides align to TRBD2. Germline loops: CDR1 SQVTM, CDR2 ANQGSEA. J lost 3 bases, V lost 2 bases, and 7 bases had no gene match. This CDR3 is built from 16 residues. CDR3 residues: CSVEKASGGVYNEQFF. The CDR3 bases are TGCAGCGTTGAAAAGGCTAGCGGGGGTGTCTACAATGAGCAGTTCTTC.

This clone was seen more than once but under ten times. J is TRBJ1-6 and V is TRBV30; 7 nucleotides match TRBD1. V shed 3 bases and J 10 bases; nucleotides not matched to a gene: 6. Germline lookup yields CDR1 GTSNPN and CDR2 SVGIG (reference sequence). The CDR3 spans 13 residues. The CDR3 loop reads CAWRGTGDSPLHF. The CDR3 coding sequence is TGTGCCTGGAGGGGAACAGGGGACTCACCCCTCCACTTT.

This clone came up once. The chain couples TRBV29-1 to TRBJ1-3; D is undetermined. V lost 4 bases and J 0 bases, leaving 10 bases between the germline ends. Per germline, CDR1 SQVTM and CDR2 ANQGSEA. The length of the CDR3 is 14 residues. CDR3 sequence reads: CSVVGGHSGNTIYF. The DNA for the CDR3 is TGCAGCGTTGTAGGCGGGCACTCTGGAAACACCATATATTTT.

CDR3 DNA sequence: TGTGCCAGCAAAGACTCGATTAACTATGGCTACACCTTC. Its translation: CASKDSINYGYTF. This chain joins TRBV2 and TRBJ1-2; D not resolved. Germline V CDR1 and CDR2: SNHLY, FYNNEI. Trimming left V 7 bases short and J 1 base short, with 10 bases between. This CDR3 region has 13 residues. The full variable domain, rest sourced from reference TRBV2 and TRBJ1-2, is EPEVTQTPSHQVTQMGQEVILRCVPISNHLYFYWYRQILGQKVEFLVSFYNNEISEKSEIFDDQFSVERPDGSNFTLKIRSTKLEDSAMYFCASKDSINYGYTFGSGTRLTVV.

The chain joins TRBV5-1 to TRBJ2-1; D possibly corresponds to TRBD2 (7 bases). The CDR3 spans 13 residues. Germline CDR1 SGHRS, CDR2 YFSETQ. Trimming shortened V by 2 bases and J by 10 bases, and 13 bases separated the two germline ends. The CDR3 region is CASSLRGAQEQFF. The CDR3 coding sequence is TGCGCCAGCAGCTTACGGGGGGCGCAGGAGCAGTTCTTC.

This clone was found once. CDR3 residues: CASKEQGLNTEAFF. CDR3 nucleotide sequence: TGCGCCAGCAAAGAACAGGGGTTGAACACTGAAGCTTTCTTT. The chain recombines TRBV5-1 with TRBJ1-1, with 7 bases that match TRBD1. The CDR3 has 14 residues. Per the germline V gene, CDR1 is SGHRS and CDR2 is YFSETQ. The trim removed 6 bases at V and 0 bases at J, leaving 5 bases unmatched. The whole variable domain, filled in from reference TRBV5-1 and TRBJ1-1, reads KAGVTQTPRYLIKTRGQQVTLSCSPISGHRSVSWYQQTPGQGLQFLFEYFSETQRNKGNFPGRFSGRQFSNSRSEMNVSTLELGDSALYLCASKEQGLNTEAFFGQGTRLTVV.

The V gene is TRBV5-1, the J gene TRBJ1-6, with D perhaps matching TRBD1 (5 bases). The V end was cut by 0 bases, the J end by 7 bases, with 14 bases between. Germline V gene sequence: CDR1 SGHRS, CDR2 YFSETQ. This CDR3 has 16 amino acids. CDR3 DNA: TGCGCCAGCAGCTTGGGAGGGGCCCTCTCAAATTCACCCCTCCACTTT. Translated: CASSLGGALSNSPLHF.

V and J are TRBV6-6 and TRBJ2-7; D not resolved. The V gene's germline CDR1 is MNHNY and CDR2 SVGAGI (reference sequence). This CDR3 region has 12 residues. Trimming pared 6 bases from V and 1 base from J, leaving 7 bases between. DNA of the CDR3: TGTGCCAGCAGCCAAATATCCTACGAGCAGTACTTC. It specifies CASSQISYEQYF.

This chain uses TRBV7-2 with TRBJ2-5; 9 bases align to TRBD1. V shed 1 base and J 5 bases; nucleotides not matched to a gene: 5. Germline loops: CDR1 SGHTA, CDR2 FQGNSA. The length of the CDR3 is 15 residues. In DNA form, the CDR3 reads TGTGCCAGCAGCTTAGGGGGACAGGGATACGAGACCCAGTACTTC. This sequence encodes CASSLGGQGYETQYF. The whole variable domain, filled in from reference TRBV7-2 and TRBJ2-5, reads GAGVSQSPSNKVTEKGKDVELRCDPISGHTALYWYRQSLGQGLEFLIYFQGNSAPDKSGLPSDRFSAERTGGSVSTLTIQRTQQEDSAVYLCASSLGGQGYETQYFGPGTRLLVL.

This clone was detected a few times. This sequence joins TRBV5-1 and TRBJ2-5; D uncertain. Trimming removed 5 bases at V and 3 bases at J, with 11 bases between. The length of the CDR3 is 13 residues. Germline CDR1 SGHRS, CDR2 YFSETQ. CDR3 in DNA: TGCGCCAGCAGACGGGCCGGAGAAGAGACCCAGTACTTC. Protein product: CASRRAGEETQYF. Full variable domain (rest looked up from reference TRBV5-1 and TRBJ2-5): KAGVTQTPRYLIKTRGQQVTLSCSPISGHRSVSWYQQTPGQGLQFLFEYFSETQRNKGNFPGRFSGRQFSNSRSEMNVSTLELGDSALYLCASRRAGEETQYFGPGTRLLVL.

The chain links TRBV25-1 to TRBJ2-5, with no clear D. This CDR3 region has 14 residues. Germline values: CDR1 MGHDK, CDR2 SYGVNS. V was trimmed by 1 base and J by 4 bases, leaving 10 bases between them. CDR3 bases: TGTGCCAGCAGTGAATTGGTCCAACCAGAGACCCAGTACTTC. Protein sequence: CASSELVQPETQYF.